These T cell receptor beta chains were read from a single sample in a study of T cell responses to AZD1222 COVID-19 vaccine. The data were produced by immunoSEQ multiplex PCR, yet TCRdb's version contains in-frame clones alone and is incomplete. The table has approximately 130,000 clones, 85% to 95% seen once; the top ten hold roughly 0.87%. The specimen was peripheral blood, collected on day 0 of AZD1222 vaccination. The source of these receptors is an adult in good health. CDR3s include the opening cysteine and the closing phenylalanine or tryptophan.

V | length | CDR3
TRBV2 | 12 | CARLAGTGELFF
TRBV6-5 | 14 | CASSYSSWDTGYTF
TRBV9 | 16 | CASSVGSRDTNYGYTF
TRBV5-5 | 13 | CASRLWGDYGYTF
TRBV5-4 | 12 | CASSPDSNEQFF
TRBV27 | 12 | CASSSLRELRTF
TRBV27 | 15 | CASSLTSGGDNEQFF
TRBV27 | 11 | CASSSRGKLFF
TRBV2 | 14 | CASSPGQGAGEAFF
TRBV14 | 13 | CASSPFGAGGYTF
TRBV6-5 | 13 | CASSYVRTGELFF
TRBV19 | 14 | CASSLQGGAGELFF
TRBV6-5 | 12 | CAGGNSGNTIYF
TRBV2 | 15 | CASSEGAGQGTEAFF
TRBV7-9 | 13 | CASSFQSGTAAFF
TRBV3-1/TRBV3-2 | 13 | CASSQLQGSEAFF
TRBV14 | 13 | CASSRTGNEKLFF